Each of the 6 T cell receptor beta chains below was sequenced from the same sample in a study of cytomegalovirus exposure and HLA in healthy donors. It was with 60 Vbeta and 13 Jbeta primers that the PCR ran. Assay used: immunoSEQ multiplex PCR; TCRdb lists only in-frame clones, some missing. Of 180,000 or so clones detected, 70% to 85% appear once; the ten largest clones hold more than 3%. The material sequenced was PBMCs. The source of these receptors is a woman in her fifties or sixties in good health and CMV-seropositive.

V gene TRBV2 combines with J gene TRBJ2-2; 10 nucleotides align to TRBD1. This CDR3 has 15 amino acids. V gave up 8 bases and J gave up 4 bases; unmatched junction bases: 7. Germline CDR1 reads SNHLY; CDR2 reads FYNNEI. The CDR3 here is CASSPGQGFTGELFF. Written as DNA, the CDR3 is TGTGCCAGCTCCCCGGGACAGGGGTTCACCGGGGAGCTGTTTTTT. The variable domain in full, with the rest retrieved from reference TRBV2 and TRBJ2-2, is EPEVTQTPSHQVTQMGQEVILRCVPISNHLYFYWYRQILGQKVEFLVSFYNNEISEKSEIFDDQFSVERPDGSNFTLKIRSTKLEDSAMYFCASSPGQGFTGELFFGEGSRLTVL.

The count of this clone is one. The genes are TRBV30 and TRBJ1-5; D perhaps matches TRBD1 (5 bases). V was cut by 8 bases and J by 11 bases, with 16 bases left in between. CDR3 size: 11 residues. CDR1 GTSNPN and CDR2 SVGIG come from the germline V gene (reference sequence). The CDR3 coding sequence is TGTGCCGGAGGGTGGGGAGGGGCCCAGCATTTT. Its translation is CAGGWGGAQHF.

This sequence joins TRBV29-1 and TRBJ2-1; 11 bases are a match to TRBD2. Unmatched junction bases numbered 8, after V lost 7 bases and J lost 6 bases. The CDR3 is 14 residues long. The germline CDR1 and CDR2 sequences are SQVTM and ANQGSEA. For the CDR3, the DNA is TGCAGCGCCACGACTAGCGGGAAGTTCAATGAGCAGTTCTTC. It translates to CSATTSGKFNEQFF.

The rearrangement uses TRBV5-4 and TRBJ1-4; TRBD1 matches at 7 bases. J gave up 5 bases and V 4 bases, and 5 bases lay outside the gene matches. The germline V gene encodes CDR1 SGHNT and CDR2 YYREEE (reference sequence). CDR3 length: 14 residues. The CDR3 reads CASSPGQVNEKLFF. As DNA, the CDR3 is TGTGCCAGCAGCCCAGGACAGGTCAATGAAAAACTGTTTTTT. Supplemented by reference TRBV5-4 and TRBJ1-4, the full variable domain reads ETGVTQSPTHLIKTRGQQVTLRCSSQSGHNTVSWYQQALGQGPQFIFQYYREEENGRGNFPPRFSGLQFPNYSSELNVNALELDDSALYLCASSPGQVNEKLFFGSGTQLSVL.

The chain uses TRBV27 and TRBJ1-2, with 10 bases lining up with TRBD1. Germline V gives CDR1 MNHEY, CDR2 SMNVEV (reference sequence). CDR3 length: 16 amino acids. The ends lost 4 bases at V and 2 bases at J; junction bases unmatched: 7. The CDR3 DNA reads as TGTGCCAGCAGTTCGACTCCGGGACAGGGGAACTATGGCTACACCTTC. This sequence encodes CASSSTPGQGNYGYTF.

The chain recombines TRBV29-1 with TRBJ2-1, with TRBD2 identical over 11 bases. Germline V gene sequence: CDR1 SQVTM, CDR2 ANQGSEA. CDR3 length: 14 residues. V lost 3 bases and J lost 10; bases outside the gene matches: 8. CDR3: CSVDRSGGAWEQFF. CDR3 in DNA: TGCAGCGTTGACCGTAGCGGGGGGGCTTGGGAGCAGTTCTTC.